The 20 T cell receptor beta chains below all came from one sample that was sequenced in a study of blood T cell repertoires in COVID-19. Profiling relied on immunoSEQ multiplex PCR, and the TCRdb table lists in-frame clones only, not all of them. The sample consists of some 150,000 clones, less than 85% of them appearing once. The sequencing input was PBMCs or T cells enriched from blood (not recorded which). These receptors originate from a woman aged 50 to 60 who had recovered from COVID-19.

The chain couples TRBV5-1 to TRBJ1-2, with TRBD1 matching over 7 bases. The CDR3 extends over 13 amino acids. CDR1 is SGHRS and CDR2 is YFSETQ in the germline V gene. The V gene end was trimmed by 6 bases and the J gene end by 8 bases; junction bases not matched to a gene: 10. In nucleotides, the CDR3 is TGCGCCAGCAACTTACAGGGGAGCTACGGCTACACCTTC. This gives the protein CASNLQGSYGYTF. Filled out from reference TRBV5-1 and TRBJ1-2, the complete variable domain reads KAGVTQTPRYLIKTRGQQVTLSCSPISGHRSVSWYQQTPGQGLQFLFEYFSETQRNKGNFPGRFSGRQFSNSRSEMNVSTLELGDSALYLCASNLQGSYGYTFGSGTRLTVV.

This chain links TRBV16 with TRBJ1-2; TRBD1 agrees at 9 bases. The CDR3 is 16 amino acids. Germline loops: CDR1 KGHSY, CDR2 FQNENV. J gave up 6 bases and V 2 bases, and 10 bases lay outside the gene matches. The CDR3 spells CASSQTGTGRVHGYTF. CDR3 DNA: TGTGCCAGCAGCCAAACCGGGACAGGGAGGGTTCATGGCTACACCTTC.

This sequence joins TRBV27 and TRBJ2-4; D unclear. This CDR3 is 14 amino acids long. CDR1 MNHEY and CDR2 SMNVEV come from the germline V gene (reference sequence). V was trimmed by 10 bases and J by 1 base, leaving 14 bases between them. The chain's CDR3 is CATGGARAKNIQYF. The DNA for the CDR3 is TGTGCCACCGGCGGAGCCCGGGCCAAAAACATTCAGTACTTC.

This chain uses TRBV5-6 with TRBJ1-1; no reliable D call. CDR1 and CDR2 from the germline V gene are SGHDT and YYEEEE. The V end was cut by 2 bases, the J end by 4 bases, with 12 bases between. This CDR3 is 14 amino acids long. The CDR3 region has the DNA TGTGCCAGCAGCTTCGACACCCTTGCCACTGAAGCTTTCTTT. Translating it yields CASSFDTLATEAFF. The full variable domain, its missing parts supplied by reference TRBV5-6 and TRBJ1-1, is DAGVTQSPTHLIKTRGQQVTLRCSPKSGHDTVSWYQQALGQGPQFIFQYYEEEERQRGNFPDRFSGHQFPNYSSELNVNALLLGDSALYLCASSFDTLATEAFFGQGTRLTVV.

The genes are TRBV20-1 and TRBJ1-4; D perhaps matches TRBD1 (5 bases). The CDR3 length is 11 residues. Germline loops: CDR1 DFQATT, CDR2 SNEGSKA (reference sequence). Trimming stripped 6 bases from V and 10 bases from J, with 12 bases between. The DNA of the CDR3 is TGCAGTGCACCTTGGGGGGGAAAACTGTTTTTT. Protein: CSAPWGGKLFF.

The chain joins TRBV6-5 to TRBJ2-2, with a tentative D call TRBD1 (5 bases). The germline V gene has CDR1 MNHEY and CDR2 SVGAGI. CDR3 length: 15 residues. V shed 9 bases and J shed 5 bases, with 19 bases lying between them. CDR3 in amino acids: CASFHKGHWTGELFF. CDR3 nucleotide sequence: TGTGCCAGTTTCCATAAGGGGCATTGGACCGGGGAGCTGTTTTTT.

CDR3 amino acids: CASSGGLEGEQFF. The DNA for the CDR3 is TGTGCCAGCAGTGGGGGACTAGAGGGTGAGCAGTTCTTC. The rearrangement uses TRBV6-4 and TRBJ2-1; 8 bases match TRBD2. CDR1 MRHNA and CDR2 SNTAGT come from the germline V gene. The V segment lost 4 bases and the J segment 9 bases; nucleotides outside the gene matches: 5. The CDR3 is 13 residues long.

The CDR3: CASSSLARGLAGNTIYF. CDR3 DNA: TGTGCCAGCAGCTCCTTAGCTCGGGGGTTAGCTGGAAACACCATATATTTT. The chain combines TRBV7-2 with TRBJ1-3; D might be TRBD1 (5 bases). V was trimmed by 4 bases and J by 2 bases, leaving 18 bases between them. Looked up from germline, CDR1 is SGHTA and CDR2 is FQGNSA. This CDR3 is built from 17 residues.

V is TRBV30 and J is TRBJ1-1; tentatively, D is TRBD1 (5 bases). The CDR3 extends over 13 amino acids. Germline assignment: CDR1 GTSNPN and CDR2 SVGIG (reference sequence). The V and J ends lost 0 bases and 4 bases respectively, with 9 bases between them. The CDR3 DNA is TGTGCCTGGAGTGTGGGAAGGGGCACTGAAGCTTTCTTT. Its protein is CAWSVGRGTEAFF.

V gene TRBV4-3 combines with J gene TRBJ2-5; D is perhaps TRBD1 (5 bases). The germline V gene has CDR1 LGHNA and CDR2 YSLEER. With 0 bases removed from V and 6 bases from J, the gap between germline ends came to 14 bases. The CDR3 is 15 residues long. CDR3 coding DNA: TGCGCCAGCAGCCAAGATTATAGGGGATTGAAGACCCAGTACTTC. Translating gives CASSQDYRGLKTQYF.

The V call is TRBV28, the J call TRBJ2-7; D gene ambiguous. This CDR3 is built from 12 residues. V gave up 3 bases and J gave up 2 bases, with 5 bases separating them. The V gene's germline CDR1 is MDHEN and CDR2 SYDVKM. Written as DNA, the CDR3 is TGTGCCAGCAGTTTTGGGCCCTACGAGCAGTACGTC. Protein product: CASSFGPYEQYV.

The V call is TRBV18, the J call TRBJ2-3; D is uncertain. Germline V lookup: CDR1 KGHSH, CDR2 LQKENI. CDR3 length: 15 amino acids. The ends were cut back, 0 bases at V and 2 bases at J, with 9 bases in the middle. This chain's CDR3 is CASSPPVQITDTQYF. Written as DNA, the CDR3 is TGTGCCAGCTCACCACCGGTCCAGATCACAGATACGCAGTATTTT. Complete variable domain (other parts from reference TRBV18 and TRBJ2-3): NAGVMQNPRHLVRRRGQEARLRCSPMKGHSHVYWYRQLPEEGLKFMVYLQKENIIDESGMPKERFSAEFPKEGPSILRIQQVVRGDSAAYFCASSPPVQITDTQYFGPGTRLTVL.

The V gene is TRBV11-1, the J gene TRBJ2-3; 10 bases align to TRBD2. The CDR3 runs to 15 residues. The germline V gene has CDR1 SGHAT and CDR2 FQDESV (reference sequence). Trimming at V came to 2 bases and at J to 8 bases, leaving 7 bases not matched to a gene. DNA for the CDR3: TGTGCCAGCAGCTTAATCAGCGGGGGGGCTGGTACGCAGTATTTT. It translates to CASSLISGGAGTQYF.

This clone was recorded only once. This rearrangement joins TRBV5-1 to TRBJ2-5, with TRBD1 identical over 10 bases. The CDR3 has 15 residues. V was pared by 0 bases and J by 2 bases, with 1 base of the junction left unmatched. From germline, CDR1 is SGHRS and CDR2 YFSETQ. CDR3 residues: CASSLGQGAQETQYF. The CDR3 DNA follows: TGCGCCAGCAGCTTGGGACAGGGGGCGCAAGAGACCCAGTACTTC. The full variable domain, its missing parts supplied by reference TRBV5-1 and TRBJ2-5, is KAGVTQTPRYLIKTRGQQVTLSCSPISGHRSVSWYQQTPGQGLQFLFEYFSETQRNKGNFPGRFSGRQFSNSRSEMNVSTLELGDSALYLCASSLGQGAQETQYFGPGTRLLVL.

The chain is built from TRBV7-8 and TRBJ1-6; 7 bases are a match to TRBD1. The J segment lost 8 bases and the V segment lost 3 bases, leaving 4 bases of the junction unmatched. This CDR3 has 14 residues. Germline V gives CDR1 SGHVS, CDR2 FQNEAQ. CDR3 DNA: TGTGCCAGCAGCTTTGGACAGGTTGATTCACCCCTCCACTTT. This gives the protein CASSFGQVDSPLHF.

This chain joins TRBV28 and TRBJ1-6; D not certain. CDR1 and CDR2 (germline): MDHEN, SYDVKM. This CDR3 region has 14 residues. Trimming left V 7 bases short and J 5 bases short, with 12 bases between. CDR3 bases: TGTGCCAGCACCAGGAGGAGGAATAATTCACCCCTCCACTTT. It translates to CASTRRRNNSPLHF.

This clone occurred once. The chain carries TRBV5-1 and TRBJ1-1, with D possibly being TRBD1 (6 bases). Germline V gives CDR1 SGHRS, CDR2 YFSETQ. Trimming stripped 3 bases from V and 1 base from J, with 10 bases between. The CDR3 has 14 amino acids. CDR3 nucleotide sequence: TGCGCCAGCAGCTCCGGGACACCGAACACTGAAGCTTTCTTT. Its translation: CASSSGTPNTEAFF.

This chain joins TRBV27 and TRBJ1-2, with 7 bases identical to TRBD1. Germline V gene sequence: CDR1 MNHEY, CDR2 SMNVEV (reference sequence). The junction had 10 bases not matched to a gene; V was cut back by 5 bases and J by 7 bases. The CDR3 is made up of 14 amino acids. The CDR3 DNA reads TGTGCCAGCAGTCCAGGGACAGCCGGGGCTGGCTACACCTTC. Protein: CASSPGTAGAGYTF.

The gene calls are TRBV21-1 and TRBJ2-1; TRBD1 is the table's D call and was not checked against the DNA. TRBV21-1 is termed a pseudogene. This CDR3 contains 13 residues. CDR3 amino acids: CASSKAQGLEQFF. The CDR3 DNA follows: TGTGCCAGCAGCAAAGCGCAGGGCTTAGAGCAGTTCTTC.

J is TRBJ2-7 and V is TRBV21-1; the table gives TRBD1 as D, unverified against the DNA. TRBV21-1 is a pseudogene. CDR3 length: 18 amino acids. In nucleotides, the CDR3 is TGTGCCAGCAGCAACTTCGGACAGGCTCCCCGGAGCTCCTACGAGCAGTACGTC. As protein: CASSNFGQAPRSSYEQYV.